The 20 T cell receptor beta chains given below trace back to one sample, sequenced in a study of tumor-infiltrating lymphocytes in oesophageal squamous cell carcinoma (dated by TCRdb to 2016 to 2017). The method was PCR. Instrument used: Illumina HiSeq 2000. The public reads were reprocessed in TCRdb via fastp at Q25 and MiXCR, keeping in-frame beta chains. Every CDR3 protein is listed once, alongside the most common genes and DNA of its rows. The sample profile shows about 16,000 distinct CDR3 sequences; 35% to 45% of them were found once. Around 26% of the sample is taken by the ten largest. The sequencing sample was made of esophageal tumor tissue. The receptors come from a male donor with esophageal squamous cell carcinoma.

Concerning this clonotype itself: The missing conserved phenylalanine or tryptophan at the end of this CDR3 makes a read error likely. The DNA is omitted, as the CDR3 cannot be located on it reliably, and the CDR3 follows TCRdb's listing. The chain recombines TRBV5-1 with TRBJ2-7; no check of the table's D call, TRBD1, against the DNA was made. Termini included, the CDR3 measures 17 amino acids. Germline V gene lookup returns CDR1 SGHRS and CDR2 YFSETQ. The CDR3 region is CASSLEMGAVNGYTFGS.

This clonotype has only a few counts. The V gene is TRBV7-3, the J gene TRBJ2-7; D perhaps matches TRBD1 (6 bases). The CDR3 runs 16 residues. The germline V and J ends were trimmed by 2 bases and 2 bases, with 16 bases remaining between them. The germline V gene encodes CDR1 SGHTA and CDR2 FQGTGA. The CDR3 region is CASSLVGRGPPYEQYF. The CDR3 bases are TGTGCCAGCAGCTTAGTGGGCAGGGGACCCCCCTACGAGCAGTACTTC.

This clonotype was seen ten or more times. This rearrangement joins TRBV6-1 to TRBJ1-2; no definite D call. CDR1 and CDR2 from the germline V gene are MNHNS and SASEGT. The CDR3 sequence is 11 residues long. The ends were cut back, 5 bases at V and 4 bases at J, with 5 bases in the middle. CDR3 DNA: TGTGCCAGCAGTCCGGGCTATGGCTACACCTTC. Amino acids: CASSPGYGYTF.

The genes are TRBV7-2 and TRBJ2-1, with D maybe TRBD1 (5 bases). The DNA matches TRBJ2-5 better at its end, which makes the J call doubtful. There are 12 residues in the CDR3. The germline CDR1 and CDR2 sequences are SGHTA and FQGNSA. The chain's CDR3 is CASSLVGAGQYF. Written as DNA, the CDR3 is TGTGCCAGCAGCTTAGTTGGGGCCGGCCAGTACTTC.

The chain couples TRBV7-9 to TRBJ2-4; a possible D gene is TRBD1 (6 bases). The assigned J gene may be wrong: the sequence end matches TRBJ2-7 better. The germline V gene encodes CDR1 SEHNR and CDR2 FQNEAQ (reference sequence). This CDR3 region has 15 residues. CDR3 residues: CASSLGYGRGYEQYF. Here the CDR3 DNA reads TGTGCCAGCAGCTTAGGTTATGGCAGGGGCTACGAGCAGTACTTC.

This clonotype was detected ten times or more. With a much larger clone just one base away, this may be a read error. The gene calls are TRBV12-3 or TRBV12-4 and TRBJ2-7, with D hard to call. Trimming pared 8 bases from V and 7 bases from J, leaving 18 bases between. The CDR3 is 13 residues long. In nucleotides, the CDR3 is TGTGCCAGCTCCCCAAGCGAAACGCATGAGCAGTACTTC. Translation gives CASSPSETHEQYF.

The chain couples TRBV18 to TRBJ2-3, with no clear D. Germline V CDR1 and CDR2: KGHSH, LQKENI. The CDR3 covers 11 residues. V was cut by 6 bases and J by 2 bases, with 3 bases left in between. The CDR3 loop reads CASSYTDTQYF. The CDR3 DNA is TGTGCCAGCTCCTACACAGATACGCAGTATTTT.

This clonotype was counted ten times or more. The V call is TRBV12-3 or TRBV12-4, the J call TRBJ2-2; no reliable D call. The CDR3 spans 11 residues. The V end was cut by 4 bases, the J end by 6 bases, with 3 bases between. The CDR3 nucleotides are TGTGCCAGCAGTTATGCCGGGGAGCTGTTTTTT. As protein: CASSYAGELFF.

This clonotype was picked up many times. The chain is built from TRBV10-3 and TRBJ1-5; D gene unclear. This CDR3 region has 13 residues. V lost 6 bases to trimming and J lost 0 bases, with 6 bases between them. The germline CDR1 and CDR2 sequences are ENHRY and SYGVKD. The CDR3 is CAIRGYSNQPQHF. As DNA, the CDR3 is TGTGCCATCAGAGGGTATAGCAATCAGCCCCAGCATTTT.

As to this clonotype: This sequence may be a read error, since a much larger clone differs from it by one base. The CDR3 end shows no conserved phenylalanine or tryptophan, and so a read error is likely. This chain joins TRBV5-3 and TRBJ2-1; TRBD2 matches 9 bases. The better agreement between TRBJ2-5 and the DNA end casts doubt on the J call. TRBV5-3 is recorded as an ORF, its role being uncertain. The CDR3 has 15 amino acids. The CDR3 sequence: CASSLSSGIQETQYL. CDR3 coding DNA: TGTGCCAGCAGCTTGTCTAGCGGGATCCAAGAGACCCAGTACTTA.

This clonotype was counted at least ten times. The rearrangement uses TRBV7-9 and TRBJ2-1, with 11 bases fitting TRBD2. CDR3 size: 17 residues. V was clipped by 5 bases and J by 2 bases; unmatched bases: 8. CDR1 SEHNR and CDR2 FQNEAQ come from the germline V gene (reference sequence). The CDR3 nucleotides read TGTGCCAGCAGCCCCGTTAGCGGGAGGGCCACCTACAATGAGCAGTTCTTC. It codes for CASSPVSGRATYNEQFF.

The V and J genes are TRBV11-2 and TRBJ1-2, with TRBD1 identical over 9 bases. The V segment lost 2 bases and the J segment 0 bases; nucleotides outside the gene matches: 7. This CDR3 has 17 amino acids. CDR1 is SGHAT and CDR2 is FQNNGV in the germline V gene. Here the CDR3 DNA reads TGTGCCAGCAGCTTATCGGACAGGGGAACATCTAACTATGGCTACACCTTC. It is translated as CASSLSDRGTSNYGYTF.

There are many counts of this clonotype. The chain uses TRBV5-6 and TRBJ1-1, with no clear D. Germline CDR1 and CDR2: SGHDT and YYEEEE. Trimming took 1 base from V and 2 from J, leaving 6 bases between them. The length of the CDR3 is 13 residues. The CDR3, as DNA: TGTGCCAGCAGCTTGTACAGAAACACTGAAGCTTTCTTT. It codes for CASSLYRNTEAFF.

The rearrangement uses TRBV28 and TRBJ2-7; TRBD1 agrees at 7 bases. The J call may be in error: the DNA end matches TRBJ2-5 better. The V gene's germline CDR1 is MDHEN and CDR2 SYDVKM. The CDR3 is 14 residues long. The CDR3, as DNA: TGTGCCAGCAGCAAACTGGGACAGCAAGAGACCCAGTACTTC. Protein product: CASSKLGQQETQYF.

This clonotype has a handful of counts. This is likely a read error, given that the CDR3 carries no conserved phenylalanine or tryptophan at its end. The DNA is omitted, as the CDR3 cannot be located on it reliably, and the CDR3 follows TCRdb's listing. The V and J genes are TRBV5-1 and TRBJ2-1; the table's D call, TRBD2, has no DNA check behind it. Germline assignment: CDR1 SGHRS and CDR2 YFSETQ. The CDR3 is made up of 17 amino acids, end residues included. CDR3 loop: CATSDGERFNSPLHFGN.

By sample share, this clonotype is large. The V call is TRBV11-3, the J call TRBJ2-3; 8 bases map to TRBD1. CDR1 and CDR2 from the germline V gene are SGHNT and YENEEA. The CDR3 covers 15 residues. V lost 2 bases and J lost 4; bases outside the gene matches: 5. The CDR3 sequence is CASSLPRTGPDTQYF. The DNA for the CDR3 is TGTGCCAGCAGCTTACCACGGACAGGGCCAGATACGCAGTATTTT. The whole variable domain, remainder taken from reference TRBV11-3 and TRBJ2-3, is EAGVVQSPRYKIIEKKQPVAFWCNPISGHNTLYWYLQNLGQGPELLIRYENEEAVDDSQLPKDRFSAERLKGVDSTLKIQPAELGDSAVYLCASSLPRTGPDTQYFGPGTRLTVL.

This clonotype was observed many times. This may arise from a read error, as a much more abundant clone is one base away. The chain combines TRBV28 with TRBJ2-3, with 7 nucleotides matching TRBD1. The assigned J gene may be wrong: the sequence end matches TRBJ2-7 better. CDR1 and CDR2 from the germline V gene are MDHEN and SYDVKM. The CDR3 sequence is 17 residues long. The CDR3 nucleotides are TGTGCCAGCAGTTTATATCGTGACAGGGATTTGCGTGTTGAGCAGTACTTC. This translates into CASSLYRDRDLRVEQYF.

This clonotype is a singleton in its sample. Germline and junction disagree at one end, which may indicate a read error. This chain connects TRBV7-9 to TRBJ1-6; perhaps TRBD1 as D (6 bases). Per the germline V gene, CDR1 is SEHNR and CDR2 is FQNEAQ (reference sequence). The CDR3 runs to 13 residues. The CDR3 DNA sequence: TGTGCCAGCAGCTTAACCCACGGGGGCGAGCAGTACTTT. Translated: CASSLTHGGEQYF. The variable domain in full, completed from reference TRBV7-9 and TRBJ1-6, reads DTGVSQNPRHKITKRGQNVTFRCDPISEHNRLYWYRQTLGQGPEFLTYFQNEAQLEKSRLLSDRFSAERPKGSFSTLEIQRTEQGDSAMYLCASSLTHGGEQYFGNGTRLTVT.

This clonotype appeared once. CDR3 residues: CASSRTGTGDADTQYF. CDR3 DNA sequence: TGTGCCAGCAGCAGAACCGGGACAGGGGACGCAGATACGCAGTATTTT. The rearrangement joins TRBV7-1 to TRBJ2-3; 10 nucleotides line up with TRBD1. TRBV7-1 is recorded as an ORF, its role being uncertain. The CDR3 contains 16 residues. V was pared by 5 bases and J by 4 bases, with 9 bases of the junction left unmatched.

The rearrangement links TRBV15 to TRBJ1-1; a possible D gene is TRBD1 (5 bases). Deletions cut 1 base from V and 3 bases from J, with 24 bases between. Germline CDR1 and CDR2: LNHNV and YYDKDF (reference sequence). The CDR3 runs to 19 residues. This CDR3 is CATSRARTGNNRWDTEAFF. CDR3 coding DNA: TGTGCCACCAGCAGAGCGAGGACCGGGAATAACAGGTGGGACACTGAAGCTTTCTTT. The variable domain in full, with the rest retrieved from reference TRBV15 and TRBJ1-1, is DAMVIQNPRYQVTQFGKPVTLSCSQTLNHNVMYWYQQKSSQAPKLLFHYYDKDFNNEADTPDNFQSRRPNTSFCFLDIRSPGLGDTAMYLCATSRARTGNNRWDTEAFFGQGTRLTVV.